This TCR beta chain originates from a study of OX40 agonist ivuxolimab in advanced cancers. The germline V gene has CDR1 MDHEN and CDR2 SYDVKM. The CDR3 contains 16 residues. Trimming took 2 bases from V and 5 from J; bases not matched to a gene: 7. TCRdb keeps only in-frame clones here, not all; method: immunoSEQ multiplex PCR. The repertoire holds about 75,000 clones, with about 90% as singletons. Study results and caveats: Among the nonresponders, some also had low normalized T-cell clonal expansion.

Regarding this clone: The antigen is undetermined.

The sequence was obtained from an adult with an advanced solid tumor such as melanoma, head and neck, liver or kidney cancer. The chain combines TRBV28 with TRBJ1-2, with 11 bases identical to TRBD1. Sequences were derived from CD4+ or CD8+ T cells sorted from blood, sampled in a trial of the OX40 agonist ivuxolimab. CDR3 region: CASSLGTGGFGYGYTF. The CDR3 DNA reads TGTGCCAGCAGTTTAGGGACAGGGGGGTTTGGGTATGGCTACACCTTC.